These T cell receptor beta chains were read from a single sample in a study of shared T cell receptors in the human thymus. The repertoire was sequenced with immunoSEQ multiplex PCR; TCRdb's copy has only in-frame clones and lacks some. The repertoire holds 450,000 to 650,000 clones, with about 80% as singletons. These data were also filed under a second study, of human thymus T cells.

The sequencing input was thymocytes. These receptors were obtained from a boy under three years old with a congenital heart defect. Each CDR3 is given with its conserved first and last residue. Fields, in order: J gene, clone size, D gene, V gene, CDR3 DNA, CDR3 protein. The D gene is left open where the match is weak. A row's size may be missing; if present it is once, few, many or a size class.

j_call: TRBJ2-7; clone_size: .; d_call: TRBD2; v_call: TRBV11-2; cdr3_nt: TGTGCCAGCAGCTTATCTGCGGAACTAGCGGACTCCTACGAGCAGTACTTC; cdr3_aa: CASSLSAELADSYEQYF
j_call: TRBJ1-5; clone_size: .; d_call: .; v_call: TRBV27; cdr3_nt: TGTGCCAGCAGCCAATACAGGGCTAGCAATCAGCCCCAGCATTTT; cdr3_aa: CASSQYRASNQPQHF
j_call: TRBJ2-7; clone_size: .; d_call: .; v_call: TRBV30; cdr3_nt: TGTGCCTGGAGCCAGGCTGGCAGTCCCCAGTACTTC; cdr3_aa: CAWSQAGSPQYF
j_call: TRBJ2-1; clone_size: .; d_call: .; v_call: TRBV23-1; cdr3_nt: TGCGCCAGCAGTCAAAATCGACGGGGAGAATTCACAAATGAGCAGTTCTTC; cdr3_aa: CASSQNRRGEFTNEQFF
j_call: TRBJ2-1; clone_size: .; d_call: TRBD1; v_call: TRBV6-5; cdr3_nt: TGTGCCAGCAGTTACCGGGACAGGGGCTACAATGAGCAGTTCTTC; cdr3_aa: CASSYRDRGYNEQFF
j_call: TRBJ2-4; clone_size: .; d_call: .; v_call: TRBV20-1; cdr3_nt: TGCAGTGAACTAGCCAAAAACATTCAGTACTTC; cdr3_aa: CSELAKNIQYF
j_call: TRBJ2-1; clone_size: .; d_call: .; v_call: TRBV11-2; cdr3_nt: TGTGCCAGCAGCTCCCCCAGAGGGCCCTACCATGAGCAGTTCTTC; cdr3_aa: CASSSPRGPYHEQFF
j_call: TRBJ2-3; clone_size: few; d_call: .; v_call: TRBV5-6; cdr3_nt: TGTGCCAGCAGCTTAAGACCACTAAACCGCACAGATACGCAGTATTTT; cdr3_aa: CASSLRPLNRTDTQYF
j_call: TRBJ2-3; clone_size: .; d_call: TRBD2; v_call: TRBV5-1; cdr3_nt: TGCGCCAGCAGATTACGCGGGAGGCACGGCACAGATACGCAGTATTTT; cdr3_aa: CASRLRGRHGTDTQYF
j_call: TRBJ2-2; clone_size: .; d_call: TRBD2; v_call: TRBV25-1; cdr3_nt: TGTGCCAGCAGGCCTAGCGGGAGAGCGAACACCGGGGAGCTGTTTTTT; cdr3_aa: CASRPSGRANTGELFF
j_call: TRBJ1-2; clone_size: .; d_call: TRBD1; v_call: TRBV29-1; cdr3_nt: TGCAGCGTTGCCGGATTCCTCCTGGTTTGGGACAGGGAGGAAGATGGCTACACCTTC; cdr3_aa: CSVAGFLLVWDREEDGYTF
j_call: TRBJ2-7; clone_size: .; d_call: .; v_call: TRBV27; cdr3_nt: TGTGCCAGCAGATCGGGCAGGGCTGGCCACGAGCAGTACTTC; cdr3_aa: CASRSGRAGHEQYF
j_call: TRBJ2-2; clone_size: .; d_call: .; v_call: TRBV27; cdr3_nt: TGTGCCAGCAACCAGCAGGGGAGGAACACCGGGGAGCTGTTTTTT; cdr3_aa: CASNQQGRNTGELFF
j_call: TRBJ2-3; clone_size: .; d_call: TRBD2; v_call: TRBV18; cdr3_nt: TGTGCCAGCTCCGTATTGCGCGGGGGATCCACAGATACGCAGTATTTT; cdr3_aa: CASSVLRGGSTDTQYF
j_call: TRBJ2-7; clone_size: .; d_call: TRBD1; v_call: TRBV5-1; cdr3_nt: TGCGCCAGCAGCTCGGGACAGAGGGCAGAGCAGTACTTC; cdr3_aa: CASSSGQRAEQYF
j_call: TRBJ2-7; clone_size: .; d_call: TRBD2; v_call: TRBV14; cdr3_nt: TGTGCCAGCAGTCCCCTAACGGGAGGGCCTGTCGACGAGCAGTACTTC; cdr3_aa: CASSPLTGGPVDEQYF
j_call: TRBJ2-3; clone_size: .; d_call: .; v_call: TRBV5-1; cdr3_nt: TGCGCCACGGCCATCATTGCAGGGACAGATACGCAGTATTTT; cdr3_aa: CATAIIAGTDTQYF
j_call: TRBJ2-3; clone_size: few; d_call: TRBD2; v_call: TRBV28; cdr3_nt: TGTGCCAGCAGCCGACCCTACGGGAGGACAGATACGCAGTATTTT; cdr3_aa: CASSRPYGRTDTQYF
j_call: TRBJ2-7; clone_size: .; d_call: TRBD2; v_call: TRBV19; cdr3_nt: TGTGCCAGTAGTAGCGGGAGAGTGGTCTACGAGCAGTACTTC; cdr3_aa: CASSSGRVVYEQYF
j_call: TRBJ2-7; clone_size: .; d_call: TRBD2; v_call: TRBV27; cdr3_nt: TGTGCCAGCAGTTTGTTTAGCGGGAGTGTTTACGAGCAGTACTTC; cdr3_aa: CASSLFSGSVYEQYF
j_call: TRBJ2-7; clone_size: .; d_call: TRBD1; v_call: TRBV5-6; cdr3_nt: TGTGCCAGCAGCTTTCGACAGGGAGTCCCCTACGAGCAGTACTTC; cdr3_aa: CASSFRQGVPYEQYF
j_call: TRBJ2-7; clone_size: once; d_call: TRBD1; v_call: TRBV11-2; cdr3_nt: TGTGCCAGCAGCTTAGATCTCACCTTTTTTCAGACAGGGACCTACGAGCAGTACTTC; cdr3_aa: CASSLDLTFFQTGTYEQYF
j_call: TRBJ1-5; clone_size: .; d_call: .; v_call: TRBV28; cdr3_nt: TGTGCCAGCAGTTTACCCCTCGGGGGTAGCAATCAGCCCCAGCATTTT; cdr3_aa: CASSLPLGGSNQPQHF
j_call: TRBJ2-7; clone_size: few; d_call: .; v_call: TRBV28; cdr3_nt: TGTGCCAGCAGTCGTGAGCCGGCCGGAGGAGCGGAAACCTACGAGCAGTACTTC; cdr3_aa: CASSREPAGGAETYEQYF
j_call: TRBJ2-7; clone_size: .; d_call: .; v_call: TRBV30; cdr3_nt: TGTGCCTGGACAACCAGGTCGCCCTACGAGCAGTACTTC; cdr3_aa: CAWTTRSPYEQYF
j_call: TRBJ2-7; clone_size: .; d_call: TRBD2; v_call: TRBV11-2; cdr3_nt: TGTGCCAGCAGCCAAGCGGGAGAGGCCTACGAGCAGTACTTC; cdr3_aa: CASSQAGEAYEQYF
j_call: TRBJ2-2; clone_size: .; d_call: TRBD2; v_call: TRBV4-1; cdr3_nt: TGCGCCAGCAGCCAAGTCGGGACTAGCGGGGATCAAACCGGGGAGCTGTTTTTT; cdr3_aa: CASSQVGTSGDQTGELFF
j_call: TRBJ1-4; clone_size: .; d_call: .; v_call: TRBV30; cdr3_nt: TGTGCCTGGAGGCGCAGGGGCGCCGGGGAAAAACTGTTTTTT; cdr3_aa: CAWRRRGAGEKLFF
j_call: TRBJ2-6; clone_size: .; d_call: TRBD1; v_call: TRBV19; cdr3_nt: TGTGCCAGTAGCCTACAGGGGGCGCCTGGGGCCAACGTCCTGACTTTC; cdr3_aa: CASSLQGAPGANVLTF
j_call: TRBJ2-3; clone_size: once; d_call: TRBD2; v_call: TRBV29-1; cdr3_nt: TGCGCGCCGGGGACTAGCGGGAGGAGGTCGGGAGATACGCAGTATTTT; cdr3_aa: CAPGTSGRRSGDTQYF
j_call: TRBJ2-7; clone_size: .; d_call: .; v_call: TRBV28; cdr3_nt: TGTGCCAGCAGTTTACTGACTCCAGGGGTGGCCTACGAGCAGTACTTC; cdr3_aa: CASSLLTPGVAYEQYF
j_call: TRBJ1-2; clone_size: .; d_call: .; v_call: TRBV27; cdr3_nt: TGTGCCAGCAGTTTACGGGGGAGCCTTAACTATGGCTACACCTTC; cdr3_aa: CASSLRGSLNYGYTF
j_call: TRBJ1-5; clone_size: .; d_call: .; v_call: TRBV27; cdr3_nt: TGTGCCAGCAGTTTAAGCGGGGCCTTCAATCAGCCCCAGCATTTT; cdr3_aa: CASSLSGAFNQPQHF
j_call: TRBJ1-5; clone_size: few; d_call: TRBD1; v_call: TRBV30; cdr3_nt: TGTGCCTGGAGTCCAAAGGACAGGGGAAATCAGCCCCAGCATTTT; cdr3_aa: CAWSPKDRGNQPQHF
j_call: TRBJ2-6; clone_size: .; d_call: TRBD2; v_call: TRBV5-1; cdr3_nt: TGCGCCAGCAGCTCACCGGGACTAGAGGGGTCTGGGGCCAACGTCCTGACTTTC; cdr3_aa: CASSSPGLEGSGANVLTF
j_call: TRBJ1-1; clone_size: .; d_call: .; v_call: TRBV7-9; cdr3_nt: TGTGCCAGCAGCTTGCCGGGGGGGGCAAACACTGAAGCTTTCTTT; cdr3_aa: CASSLPGGANTEAFF
j_call: TRBJ2-3; clone_size: .; d_call: TRBD2; v_call: TRBV7-2; cdr3_nt: TGTGCCAGCAGCTCCGGGACTAGCGGGACCACAGATACGCAGTATTTT; cdr3_aa: CASSSGTSGTTDTQYF
j_call: TRBJ2-7; clone_size: .; d_call: TRBD2; v_call: TRBV2; cdr3_nt: TGTGCCAGCAGTGAATCGTCTTTAGAGGCAGCGGGGCGCGAGCAGTACTTC; cdr3_aa: CASSESSLEAAGREQYF
j_call: TRBJ2-2; clone_size: .; d_call: TRBD1; v_call: TRBV10-1; cdr3_nt: TGCGCCAGCAGGCCGGGACAGGGGGCCGGGGAGCTGTTTTTT; cdr3_aa: CASRPGQGAGELFF
j_call: TRBJ1-4; clone_size: .; d_call: .; v_call: TRBV19; cdr3_nt: TGTGCCAGTAGTATAGCGAGTGAAAAACTGTTTTTT; cdr3_aa: CASSIASEKLFF
j_call: TRBJ1-1; clone_size: once; d_call: .; v_call: TRBV7-2; cdr3_nt: TGTGCCAGCAGCTTAGGAGGGAGGACCACTGAAGCTTTCTTT; cdr3_aa: CASSLGGRTTEAFF
j_call: TRBJ2-7; clone_size: few; d_call: .; v_call: TRBV6-6; cdr3_nt: TGTGCCAGCCGTCGACGGCCGGGGGAGTCCTACGAGCAGTACTTC; cdr3_aa: CASRRRPGESYEQYF
j_call: TRBJ1-1; clone_size: few; d_call: .; v_call: TRBV28; cdr3_nt: TGTGCCAGCACCTTGGAAGGGGCTGAAGCTTTCTTT; cdr3_aa: CASTLEGAEAFF
j_call: TRBJ2-1; clone_size: .; d_call: .; v_call: TRBV29-1; cdr3_nt: TGCAGCGTTGAAGGGGTAAAGGGAGCCTACAATGAGCAGTTCTTC; cdr3_aa: CSVEGVKGAYNEQFF
j_call: TRBJ2-2; clone_size: .; d_call: TRBD1; v_call: TRBV28; cdr3_nt: TGTGCCAGCAGTTCCGGACAGGGAGTGCCCGGGGAGCTGTTTTTT; cdr3_aa: CASSSGQGVPGELFF
j_call: TRBJ2-1; clone_size: .; d_call: TRBD2; v_call: TRBV29-1; cdr3_nt: TGCAGCGTTGAAAGTCTAGCGGGAGTTGTTGAGCAGTTCTTC; cdr3_aa: CSVESLAGVVEQFF
j_call: TRBJ2-3; clone_size: .; d_call: TRBD1; v_call: TRBV5-1; cdr3_nt: TGCGCCAGCAGCCAGGACAGGGCTAGCACAGATACGCAGTATTTT; cdr3_aa: CASSQDRASTDTQYF
j_call: TRBJ2-1; clone_size: .; d_call: .; v_call: TRBV15; cdr3_nt: TGTGCCACCAGCTCCCAAGGGACCACAGGGCACAATGAGCAGTTCTTC; cdr3_aa: CATSSQGTTGHNEQFF
j_call: TRBJ2-7; clone_size: .; d_call: .; v_call: TRBV5-1; cdr3_nt: TGCGCCAGCAGCTTGGCTCACTTCCCCCTCCTTGACTACGAGCAGTACTTC; cdr3_aa: CASSLAHFPLLDYEQYF
j_call: TRBJ2-2; clone_size: few; d_call: TRBD1; v_call: TRBV25-1; cdr3_nt: TGTGCCAGCAGTGAGGAACGGGACAGCTTCACCGGGGAGCTGTTTTTT; cdr3_aa: CASSEERDSFTGELFF
j_call: TRBJ2-4; clone_size: .; d_call: .; v_call: TRBV11-2; cdr3_nt: TGTGCCAGCAGCATCCCTTTAGCGACCGCCAAAAACATTCAGTACTTC; cdr3_aa: CASSIPLATAKNIQYF
j_call: TRBJ2-7; clone_size: .; d_call: TRBD1; v_call: TRBV6-1; cdr3_nt: TGTGCCAGCAGTGGGGGACAGGACTACGAGCAGTACTTC; cdr3_aa: CASSGGQDYEQYF
j_call: TRBJ1-1; clone_size: .; d_call: TRBD1; v_call: TRBV28; cdr3_nt: TGTGCCAGCAGCCCCTCCGGACAGGGCGACACTGAAGCTTTCTTT; cdr3_aa: CASSPSGQGDTEAFF
j_call: TRBJ2-2; clone_size: few; d_call: TRBD2; v_call: TRBV4-3; cdr3_nt: TGCGCCAGCAGCCAATCTGCCGGGACTAGCGGGAGACTGGGGGAGCTGTTTTTT; cdr3_aa: CASSQSAGTSGRLGELFF
j_call: TRBJ2-7; clone_size: .; d_call: .; v_call: TRBV6-6; cdr3_nt: TGTGCCAGCAGTTACCATCCCGGTCCGGAGCAGTACTTC; cdr3_aa: CASSYHPGPEQYF
j_call: TRBJ2-1; clone_size: .; d_call: TRBD2; v_call: TRBV4-3; cdr3_nt: TGCGCCAGCAGCCATGTAGCGGGAACCTCCCACTACTACAATGAGCAGTTCTTC; cdr3_aa: CASSHVAGTSHYYNEQFF
j_call: TRBJ1-1; clone_size: .; d_call: TRBD1; v_call: TRBV27; cdr3_nt: TGTGCCAGCAGTACGCTACAGGGGCCGGCGAACACTGAAGCTTTCTTT; cdr3_aa: CASSTLQGPANTEAFF
j_call: TRBJ1-1; clone_size: .; d_call: .; v_call: TRBV7-9; cdr3_nt: TGTGCCAGCAGCGCCGGAGGACAGAAGATGAACACTGAAGCTTTCTTT; cdr3_aa: CASSAGGQKMNTEAFF
j_call: TRBJ1-5; clone_size: .; d_call: .; v_call: TRBV27; cdr3_nt: TGTGCCAGCAGTTATTCAGTCAATCAGCCCCAGCATTTT; cdr3_aa: CASSYSVNQPQHF